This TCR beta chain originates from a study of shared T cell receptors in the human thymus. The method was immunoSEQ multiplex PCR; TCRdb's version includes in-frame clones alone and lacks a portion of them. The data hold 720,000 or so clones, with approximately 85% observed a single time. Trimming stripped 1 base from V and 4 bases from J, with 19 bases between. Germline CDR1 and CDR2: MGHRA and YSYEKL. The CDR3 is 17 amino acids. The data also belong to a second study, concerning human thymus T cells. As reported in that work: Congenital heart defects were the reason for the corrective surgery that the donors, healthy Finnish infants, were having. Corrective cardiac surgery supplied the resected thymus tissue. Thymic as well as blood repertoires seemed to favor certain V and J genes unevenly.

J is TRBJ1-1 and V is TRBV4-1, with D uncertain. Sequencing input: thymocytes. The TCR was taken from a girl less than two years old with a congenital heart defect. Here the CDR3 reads CASSQVVSSTRGTEAFF. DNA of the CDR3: TGCGCCAGCAGCCAAGTTGTATCGTCAACACGGGGCACTGAAGCTTTCTTT.